These 10 T cell receptor beta chains were all obtained from the same sample, sequenced in a study of blood T cell repertoires in COVID-19 (dated by TCRdb to the early 2020s). The method behind the library was the immunoSEQ multiplex PCR assay. Entries here come from immuneACCESS through TCRdb and include only in-frame sequences with V and J called. Some clones fail to appear in such tables; in the studies checked, an unresolved V gene covers under half of the shortfall, and the cause of the remainder is unknown. The sample table shows approximately 200,000 clones, and 88% are seen once. The ten largest clones take up 3.5% to 4.5% of the sample. Sequenced material: peripheral blood. The receptors here all came from a young woman with acute or convalescent COVID-19.

This clone was counted between two and nine times. The chain combines TRBV5-6 with TRBJ1-5; maybe TRBD1 (6 bases). The CDR3 covers 12 residues. The V and J ends lost 3 bases and 13 bases respectively, with 14 bases between them. The germline CDR1 and CDR2 sequences are SGHDT and YYEEEE. In DNA form, the CDR3 reads TGTGCCAGCAGCTCGGGACACCAAATACAGCATTTT. Translation gives CASSSGHQIQHF.

This chain uses TRBV19 with TRBJ2-2; D is perhaps TRBD1 (6 bases). The CDR3 loop spans 15 amino acids. CDR1 LNHDA and CDR2 SQIVND come from the germline V gene (reference sequence). Trimming pared 2 bases from V and 4 bases from J, leaving 11 bases between. The CDR3: CASSISGAGTGELFF. In DNA form, the CDR3 reads TGTGCCAGTAGTATATCAGGGGCCGGCACCGGGGAGCTGTTTTTT.

This clone occurred once. The CDR3 coding sequence is TGTGCCACCAGTGACACGACAGGTACTGGGGAGACCCAGTACTTC. It codes for CATSDTTGTGETQYF. The chain employs TRBV24-1 and TRBJ2-5; maybe TRBD1 (6 bases). Germline CDR1 reads KGHDR; CDR2 reads SFDVKD. The CDR3 spans 15 residues. Trimming took off 4 bases at V and 5 bases at J, with 16 bases between the two ends.

This rearrangement joins TRBV12-3 or TRBV12-4 to TRBJ1-5, with a weak D call TRBD1 (5 bases). Trimming took off 4 bases at V and 5 bases at J, with 9 bases between the two ends. There are 13 residues in the CDR3. For the CDR3, the DNA is TGTGCCAGCAGTTCGACAGTCCATCAGCCCCAGCATTTT. Translated: CASSSTVHQPQHF.

This clone was counted only a few times. This chain uses TRBV21-1 with TRBJ2-7; the D call TRBD1 from the table was never checked on the DNA. TRBV21-1 constitutes a pseudogene. This CDR3 contains 12 residues. The CDR3 DNA reads as TGTGCCAGCAGCACCGAACAGGGGAAAGAGGACTTC. The encoded protein is CASSTEQGKEDF.

This clone was detected only a few times. The J gene is TRBJ1-6, the V gene TRBV2; D uncertain. The germline CDR1 and CDR2 sequences are SNHLY and FYNNEI. V was shortened by 7 bases and J by 10 bases, with 14 bases between the two germline ends. The CDR3 runs 13 residues. CDR3 in DNA: TGTGCCAGCATAACCATAATGGGCTCACCCCTCCACTTT. It encodes CASITIMGSPLHF.

There are a few counts of this clone. This chain connects TRBV5-6 to TRBJ2-4; 7 nucleotides line up with TRBD2. Germline lookup yields CDR1 SGHDT and CDR2 YYEEEE. The CDR3 loop spans 14 amino acids. With 2 bases clipped from V and 4 bases from J, the junction kept 3 bases outside the gene matches. CDR3 sequence reads: CASSLGAGKNIQYF. In DNA form, the CDR3 reads TGTGCCAGCAGCTTAGGAGCGGGAAAAAACATTCAGTACTTC.

The J gene is TRBJ2-5, the V gene TRBV7-8, with 8 bases aligning to TRBD1. There are 15 residues in the CDR3. V was pared by 2 bases and J by 14 bases, with 16 bases of the junction left unmatched. Germline V gene lookup returns CDR1 SGHVS and CDR2 FQNEAQ. The CDR3 protein is CASSLTGQAPTSAYF. The CDR3 region has the DNA TGTGCCAGCAGCTTAACGGGACAGGCCCCGACGTCGGCCTACTTC.

The chain uses TRBV2 and TRBJ2-5; TRBD2 agrees at 7 bases. V was clipped by 0 bases and J by 5 bases; unmatched bases: 6. The CDR3 runs 15 residues. CDR1 is SNHLY, CDR2 FYNNEI, per germline. CDR3 in DNA: TGTGCCAGCAGTGAAGCGGGAGGGCCCCGGGAGACCCAGTACTTC. Residues: CASSEAGGPRETQYF.

The chain couples TRBV10-2 to TRBJ2-1; 12 bases map to TRBD2. The V segment lost 9 bases and the J segment 9 bases; nucleotides outside the gene matches: 9. Per the germline V gene, CDR1 is WSHSY and CDR2 is SAAADI. This CDR3 is 14 amino acids long. CDR3: CASAASGRGTEQFF. Here the CDR3 DNA reads TGCGCCAGTGCAGCTAGCGGGAGGGGGACTGAGCAGTTCTTC.